The present entry profiles one T cell receptor beta chain with its context. MiXCR was run by TCRdb on the 5' RACE reads, yielding one entry per CDR3 protein. This table has tens of thousands of distinct CDR3 sequences, around a tenth appearing once. CDR1 is ENHRY and CDR2 is SYGVKD in the germline V gene. The CDR3 has 16 residues. Trimming took 5 bases from V and 2 from J; bases not matched to a gene: 10. This sample was taken from a study of early T cells in non-severe SARS-CoV-2 infection. The sequenced sample was whole blood, obtained at baseline. The chain joins TRBV10-3 to TRBJ2-7; 9 bases match TRBD2. The source is an adult who was a healthcare worker with PCR-confirmed SARS-CoV-2 infection or an uninfected control (not recorded which). The CDR3 spells CAISRYETSGTYEQYF. In nucleotides, the CDR3 is TGTGCCATCAGTCGCTACGAGACTAGCGGCACCTACGAGCAGTACTTC.